Given below is one TCR beta chain in context. Its specific antigen is unknown. Per-nucleotide qualities are absent, and no much larger clonotype sits a single base away. The CDR3 numbers 16 residues from cysteine through phenylalanine. CDR3 DNA only is kept here, 48 bases in frame from base 1. CDR1 KGHSH and CDR2 LQKENI were looked up in the germline V gene. Trimming takes 6 bases from V and 0 bases from J, and the germline ends sit 15 bases apart. Genomic DNA was extracted from sorted cells for sequencing of the TCRbeta CDR3 region. TCRbeta CDR3 regions were sequenced using the immunoSEQ Assay. TCRdb obtained this table from immuneACCESS and retained in-frame rearrangements with V and J assigned. These tables miss some clones; where compared with another copy, unresolved V genes account for less than half of the shortfall, and the remainder is unexplained. The sample includes about 100,000 clones, with approximately 90% observed a single time. The ten largest make up 0.66% of the sample.

This specimen belongs to a study of OX40 agonist ivuxolimab in advanced cancers. Broadly, across the study: Ivuxolimab, which targeted the costimulatory receptor OX40 (CD134), was an agonistic, fully human IgG2 monoclonal antibody. Intravenous ivuxolimab was administered to patients every 2 weeks at six dose levels: 0.01, 0.1, 0.3, 1.5, 3 and 10 mg/kg. Of the roughly 52 patients in dose escalation, approximately 20 had hepatocellular carcinoma, about 15 had melanoma, 9 had renal cell carcinoma and 9 had head and neck cancer. In the dose-escalation cohort, nearly 85% of patients were male, and the mean age was roughly 56 years with a range of roughly 20 to 80. Prior anti-PD-1, anti-PD-L1 or anti-CTLA-4 therapy was permitted, and checkpoint inhibitors had been received by about 37% of dose-escalation patients. Partial responses occurred in three dose-escalation patients: two with cutaneous melanoma and one with hepatocellular carcinoma. Peripheral TCRbeta sequencing aimed to test whether ivuxolimab altered TCR sequence diversity and caused clonal T-cell expansion. The paper describes the monotherapy dose-escalation part (N = 52 patients) of the phase I trial of ivuxolimab. The investigation overall reported the following: At doses from 0.1 to 3.0 mg/kg, clonal expansion was seen in both CD4+ and CD8+ blood T cells between baseline and week 6. The antigen specificity of the peripheral T cells that underwent clonal expansion was not determined. Low levels of normalized T-cell clonal expansion were also seen in some patients who did not respond. After ivuxolimab, CD8+ T cells had more expanded clones than CD4+ T cells on average. In partial responders in the 0.1-3.0 mg/kg groups, normalized peripheral clonal expansion was found to be among the lowest, especially among CD8+ T cells.

Patients with a history of autoimmune disease or receiving systemic immunosuppression were excluded from the trial. Peripheral blood for TCR sequencing was collected from all dose cohorts at baseline, on cycle 4 day 1, and on cycle 7 day 1. The samples were taken from a phase I, first-in-human, multicenter, open-label dose-escalation trial of ivuxolimab. Adults with locally advanced or metastatic head and neck squamous cell, hepatocellular, melanoma or renal cell carcinoma were enrolled in the trial. Before TCR sequencing, CD4+ and CD8+ T cells were separately sorted from peripheral blood. The sequencing used CD4+ or CD8+ T cells sorted from blood, collected in a trial of the OX40 agonist ivuxolimab. This TCR came from an adult with an advanced solid tumor such as melanoma, head and neck, liver or kidney cancer. The chain couples TRBV18 to TRBJ2-4; no D gene call is confident. The nucleotide sequence reads TGTGCCAGCTCCATCAACCCGGACGGAGCCAAAAACATTCAGTACTTC. This sequence encodes CASSINPDGAKNIQYF.